This T cell receptor beta chain was identified in a study of monozygotic twins with inflammatory bowel disease. TCRdb reprocessed the 5' RACE reads and reports one entry per CDR3 protein, with no DNA. The sample table includes some 200,000 distinct CDR3 sequences. Study conclusions and caveats: Discordant twins showed the same repertoire similarity as concordant twins, possibly from limited power. IBD patients showed reduced TCRbeta diversity (inverse Simpson) versus healthy co-twins.

The CDR3 contains 16 residues. The V gene's germline CDR1 is MDHEN and CDR2 SYDVKM. Concerning this clonotype itself: What it recognizes is unknown.

The chain employs TRBV28 and TRBJ2-1; absent DNA, TCRdb's TRBD1 call cannot be checked. Sequencing was performed on blood. The sequence derives from a human donor with ulcerative colitis or Crohn's disease, or a healthy co-twin of an affected twin (not recorded which). The CDR3 reads CASSPSFGGVFYEQFF.